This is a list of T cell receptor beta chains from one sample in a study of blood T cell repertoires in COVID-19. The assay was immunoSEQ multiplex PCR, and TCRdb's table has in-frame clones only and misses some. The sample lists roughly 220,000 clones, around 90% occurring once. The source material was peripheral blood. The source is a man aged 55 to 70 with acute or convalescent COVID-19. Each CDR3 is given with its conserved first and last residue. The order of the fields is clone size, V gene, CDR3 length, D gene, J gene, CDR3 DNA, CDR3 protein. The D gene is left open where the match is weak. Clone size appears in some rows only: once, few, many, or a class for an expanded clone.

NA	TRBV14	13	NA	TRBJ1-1	TGTGCCAGCAGCCAGTACAGAAACACTGAAGCTTTCTTT	CASSQYRNTEAFF
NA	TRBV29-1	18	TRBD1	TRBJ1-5	TGCAGCGTTCGGGAGAGTGGGACAGGGGGTATTGGCAATCAGCCCCAGCATTTT	CSVRESGTGGIGNQPQHF
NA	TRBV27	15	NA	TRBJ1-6	TGTGCCAGCTCCTTGGCAGGGTCTTTGTTTTCACCCCTCCACTTT	CASSLAGSLFSPLHF
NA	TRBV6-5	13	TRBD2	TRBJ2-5	TGTGCCAGCGGGGGGAGGGCAGACGAGACCCAGTACTTC	CASGGRADETQYF
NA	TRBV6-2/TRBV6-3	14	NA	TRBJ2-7	TGTGCCAGCAGTTACACCCCAGGTTCCTACGAGCAGTACTTC	CASSYTPGSYEQYF
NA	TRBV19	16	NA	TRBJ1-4	TGTGCCAGTAGCCCCGGGGGAAGCGCAACTAATGAAAAACTGTTTTTT	CASSPGGSATNEKLFF
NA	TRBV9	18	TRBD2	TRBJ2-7	TGTGCCAGCAGCGTAGCAGGGGCTAGCGGGGCCGAATCCTACGAGCAGTACTTC	CASSVAGASGAESYEQYF
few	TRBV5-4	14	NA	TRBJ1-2	TGTGCCAGCAGCTTGTCCGGGAACATCTATGGCTACACCTTC	CASSLSGNIYGYTF
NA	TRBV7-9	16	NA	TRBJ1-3	TGTGCCAGCCGAAAAGACGGGGTGAGCTCTGGAAACACCATATATTTT	CASRKDGVSSGNTIYF
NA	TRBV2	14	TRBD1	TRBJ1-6	TGTGCCAGGGGACAGGGGGCTGACGGTTCACCCCTCCACTTT	CARGQGADGSPLHF
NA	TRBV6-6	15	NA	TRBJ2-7	TGTGCCAGCAGTTACTTAAGCAGGGTGCAGAACGAGCAGTACTTC	CASSYLSRVQNEQYF
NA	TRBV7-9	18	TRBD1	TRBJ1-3	TGTGCCAGCAGCTTCTGGACAGGCGGCGGAAGCTCTGGAAACACCATATATTTT	CASSFWTGGGSSGNTIYF
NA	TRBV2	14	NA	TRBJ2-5	TGTGCCAGCAGGGCCGTCGGGGGAGATGAGACCCAGTACTTC	CASRAVGGDETQYF
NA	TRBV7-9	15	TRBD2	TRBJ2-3	TGTGCCAGCAGCCCTCAAGGACTAGTAAGGGATACGCAGTATTTT	CASSPQGLVRDTQYF
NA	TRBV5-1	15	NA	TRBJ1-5	TGCGCCAGCAGCGTCGGGGGGGTCGTGAATCAGCCCCAGCATTTT	CASSVGGVVNQPQHF
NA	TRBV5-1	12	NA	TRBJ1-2	TGCGCCACCCAGGGTTTTGACTATGGCTACACCTTC	CATQGFDYGYTF
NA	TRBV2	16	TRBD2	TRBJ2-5	TGTGCCAGCAGTGGGTTAGCGGGGGCAAAACAAGAGACCCAGTACTTC	CASSGLAGAKQETQYF
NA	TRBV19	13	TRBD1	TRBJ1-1	TGTGCCAGTAATACCAGGGACAGCACTGAAGCTTTCTTT	CASNTRDSTEAFF
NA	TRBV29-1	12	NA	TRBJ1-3	TGCAGCGTTGGAGTCACTGGAAACACCATATATTTT	CSVGVTGNTIYF
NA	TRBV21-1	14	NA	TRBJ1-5	TGTGCCAGCAGCAATGGTCAGGGTGAGCAGCCCCAGCATTTT	CASSNGQGEQPQHF
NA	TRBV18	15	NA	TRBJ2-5	TGTGCCAGCTCACCAGTTCGAGGGGCGGGGGAGACCCAGTACTTC	CASSPVRGAGETQYF
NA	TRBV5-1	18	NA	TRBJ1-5	TGCGCCAGCAGCTTGGGTTATGAGGGGACACTTAGCAATCAGCCCCAGCATTTT	CASSLGYEGTLSNQPQHF
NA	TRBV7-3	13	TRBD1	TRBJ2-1	TGTGCCACACGGGACAGCAACACCAATGAGCAGTTCTTC	CATRDSNTNEQFF
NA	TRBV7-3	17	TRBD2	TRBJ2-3	TGTGCCAGCAGCTCGGGACTAGCGGGGGGAAAGTCAGATACGCAGTATTTT	CASSSGLAGGKSDTQYF
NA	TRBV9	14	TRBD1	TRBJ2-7	TGTGCCAGCAGCCCAGGGACAGGGGACTACGAGCAGTACTTC	CASSPGTGDYEQYF
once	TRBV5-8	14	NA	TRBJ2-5	TGTGCCAGCAGCTTGGGCCTAGGTAAAGAGACCCAGTACTTC	CASSLGLGKETQYF
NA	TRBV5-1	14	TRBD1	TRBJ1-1	TGCGCCAGCAGCCTTGGACAGGTGAACACTGAAGCTTTCTTT	CASSLGQVNTEAFF
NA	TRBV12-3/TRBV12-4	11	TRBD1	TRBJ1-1	TGTGCCAGCAGTCCGACAGGGGAAGCTTTCTTT	CASSPTGEAFF